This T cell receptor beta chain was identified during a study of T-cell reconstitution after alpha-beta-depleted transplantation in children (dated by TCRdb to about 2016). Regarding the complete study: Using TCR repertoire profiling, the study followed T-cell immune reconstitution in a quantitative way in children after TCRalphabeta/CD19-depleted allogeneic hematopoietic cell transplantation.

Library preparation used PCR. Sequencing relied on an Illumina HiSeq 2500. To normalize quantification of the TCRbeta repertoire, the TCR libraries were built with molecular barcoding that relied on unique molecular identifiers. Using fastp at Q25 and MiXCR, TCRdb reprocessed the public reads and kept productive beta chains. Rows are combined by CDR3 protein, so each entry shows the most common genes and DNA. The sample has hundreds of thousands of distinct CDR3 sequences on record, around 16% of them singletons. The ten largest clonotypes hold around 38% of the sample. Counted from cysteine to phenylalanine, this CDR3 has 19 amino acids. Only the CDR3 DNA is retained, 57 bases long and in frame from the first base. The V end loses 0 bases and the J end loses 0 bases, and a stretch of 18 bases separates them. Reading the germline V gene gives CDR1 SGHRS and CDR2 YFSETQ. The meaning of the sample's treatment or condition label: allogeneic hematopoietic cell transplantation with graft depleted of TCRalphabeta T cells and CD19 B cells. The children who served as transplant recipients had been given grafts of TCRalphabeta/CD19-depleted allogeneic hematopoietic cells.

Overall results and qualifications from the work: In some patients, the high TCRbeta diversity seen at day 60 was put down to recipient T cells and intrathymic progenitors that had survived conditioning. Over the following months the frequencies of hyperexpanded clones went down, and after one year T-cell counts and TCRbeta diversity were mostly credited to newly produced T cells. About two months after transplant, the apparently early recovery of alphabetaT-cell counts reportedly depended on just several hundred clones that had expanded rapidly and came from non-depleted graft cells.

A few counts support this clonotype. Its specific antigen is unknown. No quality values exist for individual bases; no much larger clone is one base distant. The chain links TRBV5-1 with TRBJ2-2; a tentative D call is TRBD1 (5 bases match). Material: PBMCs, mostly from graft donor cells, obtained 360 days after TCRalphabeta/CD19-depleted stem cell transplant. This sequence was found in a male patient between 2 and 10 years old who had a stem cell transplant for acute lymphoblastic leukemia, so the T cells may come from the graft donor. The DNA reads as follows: TGCGCCAGCAGCTTGGGCCCCTCAGGGATAGGCGCGAACACCGGGGAGCTGTTTTTT. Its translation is CASSLGPSGIGANTGELFF.